The T cell receptor beta chain described here comes from a study of T cells in Graves' hyperthyroidism and ophthalmopathy. Whole-study findings and limits: Stable hyperthyroidism was told apart from ophthalmopathy by a model built on 13 V-J features.

Germline V gene data show CDR1 as LNHNV and CDR2 as YYDKDF (reference sequence). Unmatched junction bases numbered 12, after V lost 0 bases and J lost 7 bases. The CDR3 is 18 amino acids. With respect to this clonotype: What it binds is not known.

Regions amplified from RNA transcripts were the TCR beta CDR3 regions. Carried out on the TCR CDR3, a first-round RT-PCR used the HTBI primer set. MiXCR, run by TCRdb on the multiplex PCR reads, gives a single entry per CDR3 protein. The sample lists about 680,000 distinct CDR3 sequences, approximately 36% occurring once. V is TRBV15 and J is TRBJ1-6; 7 bases match TRBD1. Sequencing was performed on blood. This receptor was taken from a woman aged 40 to 55 with Graves' hyperthyroidism. CDR3 residues: CATSRDRAGGQPNSPLHF. The CDR3 DNA reads TGTGCCACCAGCAGAGATCGGGCAGGGGGACAGCCAAATTCACCCCTCCACTTT.